Following are 8 T cell receptor beta chains from one sample sequenced in a study of pediatric ulcerative colitis. Generated by immunoSEQ multiplex PCR, the TCRdb table keeps only in-frame clones and is missing some. The sample lists 10,000 or so clones, over 75% seen once, with roughly 6.4% in the top ten. The sequenced sample was blood. The source is a girl between 5 and 17 years old with moderate ulcerative colitis.

This clone showed up just once. The chain has TRBV30 and TRBJ2-3; 7 positions agree with TRBD2. The germline V gene encodes CDR1 GTSNPN and CDR2 SVGIG (reference sequence). The CDR3 has 16 amino acids. With V trimmed by 3 bases and J by 9 bases, 18 bases remained unmatched. CDR3 in amino acids: CAWSGGLGGSLDTQYF. The CDR3, as DNA: TGTGCCTGGAGCGGCGGGCTGGGAGGGTCACTGGACACGCAGTATTTT.

V gene TRBV4-1 combines with J gene TRBJ2-7; TRBD2 is a possible D gene (6 bases). CDR3 length: 17 residues. Trimming shortened V by 4 bases and J by 4 bases, and 23 bases separated the two germline ends. CDR1 and CDR2 from the germline V gene are MGHRA and YSYEKL. CDR3 in DNA: TGCGCCAGCAGCCTTTTGCCCTTAGCGGAGGGAAGGTACGAGCAGTACTTC. Protein sequence: CASSLLPLAEGRYEQYF.

The V and J genes are TRBV2 and TRBJ1-1; D perhaps matches TRBD1 (6 bases). There are 15 residues in the CDR3. In germline, CDR1 is SNHLY, CDR2 FYNNEI. V lost 4 bases and J 0 bases, leaving 12 bases between the germline ends. CDR3 residues: CASSGGARVNTEAFF. DNA of the CDR3: TGTGCCAGCAGTGGGGGGGCGAGGGTGAACACTGAAGCTTTCTTT.

This clone was picked up one time. This chain connects TRBV5-4 to TRBJ2-5; D not certain. CDR3 length: 9 residues. V gave up 6 bases and J gave up 5 bases, with 2 bases separating them. CDR1 and CDR2 (germline): SGHNT, YYREEE (reference sequence). The CDR3 spells CASKETQYF. The CDR3 DNA is TGTGCCAGCAAGGAGACCCAGTACTTC. Full variable domain (missing parts from reference TRBV5-4 and TRBJ2-5): ETGVTQSPTHLIKTRGQQVTLRCSSQSGHNTVSWYQQALGQGPQFIFQYYREEENGRGNFPPRFSGLQFPNYSSELNVNALELDDSALYLCASKETQYFGPGTRLLVL.

As DNA, the CDR3 is TGTGCCAGCAGCGTTGGCTGGGGGGCGCAGTCCGGTTCACCCCTCCACTTT. Translated, it gives CASSVGWGAQSGSPLHF. This chain connects TRBV7-3 to TRBJ1-6; perhaps TRBD1 as D (6 bases). The CDR3 has 17 residues. The V end was cut by 5 bases, the J end by 9 bases, with 23 bases between. Germline CDR1 is SGHTA and CDR2 is FQGTGA.

The V call is TRBV6-1, the J call TRBJ2-1, with 7 positions matching TRBD2. The CDR3 is made up of 15 amino acids. V was pared by 2 bases and J by 8 bases, with 9 bases of the junction left unmatched. Germline V CDR1 and CDR2: MNHNS, SASEGT. CDR3 nucleotide sequence: TGTGCCAGCAGTGAATTTGGCGGGAGTGGGTATGAGCAGTTCTTC. Residues: CASSEFGGSGYEQFF.

The chain recombines TRBV5-5 with TRBJ1-1; D uncertain. The CDR3 totals 15 residues. Trimming removed 0 bases at V and 2 bases at J, with 11 bases between. CDR1 is SGHKS, CDR2 YYEKEE, per germline (reference sequence). DNA of the CDR3: TGTGCCAGCAGCTTGGGGCCAGTAGGTAACACTGAAGCTTTCTTT. Translating gives CASSLGPVGNTEAFF.

CDR3 protein: CASSFLGGLGEKLFF. CDR3 sequence (DNA): TGTGCCAGCAGCTTCCTGGGGGGATTGGGTGAAAAACTGTTTTTT. The chain recombines TRBV11-2 with TRBJ1-4; TRBD1 might be the D (5 bases). Trimming removed 3 bases from V and 7 bases from J, with 15 bases in between. Per germline, CDR1 SGHAT and CDR2 FQNNGV. This CDR3 has 15 amino acids.